The sequence of this T cell receptor (beta chain) was determined in a study of CD8 T cells in Susac syndrome. V gave up 8 bases and J gave up 3 bases, with 14 bases separating them. The CDR3 is made up of 13 amino acids. Per the germline V gene, CDR1 is SNHLY and CDR2 is FYNNEI. Worth noting for this clonotype: The antigen remains unidentified.

CD8+ and CD4+ T cells from blood underwent TCR beta sequencing, which was carried out in a high-throughput format. The individuals used as controls were healthy donors who had been matched for both age and sex. The study's findings and limits: By the study's own acknowledgment, its TCR sequencing and HLA analysis included relatively few individuals.

Random hexamers served to reverse transcribe about 0.45 to 1 ug RNA. Multiplex PCR with immunoSEQ amplified the TCR beta CDR3 across 54 Vbeta and 13 Jbeta. TCRdb itself ran the immunoSEQ multiplex PCR reads through MiXCR, one entry per CDR3 protein. The table records 95,000 or so distinct CDR3 sequences, over 85% of them present only once. The origin of this receptor is a human donor in good health. The source material was CD8+ T cells from PBMCs. The chain links TRBV2 to TRBJ2-7, with a tentative D call TRBD1 (5 bases). The DNA of the CDR3 is TGTGCCAGCGTAGGGTCCCAGGGCTACGAGCAGTACTTC. Protein product: CASVGSQGYEQYF.